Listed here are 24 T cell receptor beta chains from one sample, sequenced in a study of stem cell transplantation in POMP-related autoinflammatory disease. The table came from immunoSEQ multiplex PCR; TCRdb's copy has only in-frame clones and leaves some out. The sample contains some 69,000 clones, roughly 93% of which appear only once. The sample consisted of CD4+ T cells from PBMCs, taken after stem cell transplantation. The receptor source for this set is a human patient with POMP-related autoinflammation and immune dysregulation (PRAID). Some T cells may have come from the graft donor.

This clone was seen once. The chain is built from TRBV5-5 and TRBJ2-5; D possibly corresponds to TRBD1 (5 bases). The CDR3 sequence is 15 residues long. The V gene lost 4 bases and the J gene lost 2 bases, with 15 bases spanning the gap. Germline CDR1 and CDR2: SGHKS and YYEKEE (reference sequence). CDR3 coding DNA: TGTGCCAGCAGCATTGGGGCCGCGATGCAAGAGACCCAGTACTTC. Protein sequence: CASSIGAAMQETQYF.

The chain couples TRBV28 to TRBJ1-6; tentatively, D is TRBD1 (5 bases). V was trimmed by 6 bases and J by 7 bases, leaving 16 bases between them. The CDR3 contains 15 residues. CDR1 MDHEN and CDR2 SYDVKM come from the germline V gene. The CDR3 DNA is TGTGCCAGCAGGTACACCGGGACGAGGAATTCACCCCTCCACTTT. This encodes CASRYTGTRNSPLHF.

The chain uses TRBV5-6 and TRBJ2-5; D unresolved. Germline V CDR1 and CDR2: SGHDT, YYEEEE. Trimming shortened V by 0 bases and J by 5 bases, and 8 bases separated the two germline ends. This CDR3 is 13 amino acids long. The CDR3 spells CASSLAGWETQYF. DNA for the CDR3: TGTGCCAGCAGCTTGGCAGGCTGGGAGACCCAGTACTTC.

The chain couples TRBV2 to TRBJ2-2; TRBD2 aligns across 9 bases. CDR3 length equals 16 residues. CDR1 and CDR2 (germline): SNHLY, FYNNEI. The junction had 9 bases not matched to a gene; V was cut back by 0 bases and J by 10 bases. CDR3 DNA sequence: TGTGCCAGCAGTGAAGCGCTGTTGCGGGAGGGCGCGGAGCTGTTTTTT. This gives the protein CASSEALLREGAELFF.

CDR3: CASKRVGAGYGYTF. Here the CDR3 DNA reads TGTGCCAGTAAAAGGGTCGGGGCCGGCTATGGCTACACCTTC. The rearrangement joins TRBV6-5 to TRBJ1-2; D may be TRBD1 (5 bases). The germline V gene has CDR1 MNHEY and CDR2 SVGAGI. The CDR3 is 14 residues long. Trimming pared 9 bases from V and 4 bases from J, leaving 18 bases between.

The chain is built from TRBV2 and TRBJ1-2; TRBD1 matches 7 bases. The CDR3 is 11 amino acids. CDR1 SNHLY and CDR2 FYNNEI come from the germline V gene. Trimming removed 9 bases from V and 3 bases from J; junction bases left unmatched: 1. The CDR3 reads CARTGDYGYTF. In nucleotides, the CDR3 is TGTGCCAGAACAGGGGACTATGGCTACACCTTC.

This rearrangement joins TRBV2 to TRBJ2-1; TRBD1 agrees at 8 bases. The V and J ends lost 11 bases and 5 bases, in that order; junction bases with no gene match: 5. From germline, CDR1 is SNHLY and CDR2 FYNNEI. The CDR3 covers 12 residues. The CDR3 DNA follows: TGTGCCCGCCAGGGGGCGAACAATGAGCAGTTCTTC. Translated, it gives CARQGANNEQFF.

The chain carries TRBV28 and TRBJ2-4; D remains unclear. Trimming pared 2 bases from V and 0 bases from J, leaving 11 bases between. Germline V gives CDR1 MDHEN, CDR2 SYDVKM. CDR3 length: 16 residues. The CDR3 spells CASSLRRDLAKNIQYF. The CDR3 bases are TGTGCCAGCAGTTTACGCAGAGACCTAGCCAAAAACATTCAGTACTTC.

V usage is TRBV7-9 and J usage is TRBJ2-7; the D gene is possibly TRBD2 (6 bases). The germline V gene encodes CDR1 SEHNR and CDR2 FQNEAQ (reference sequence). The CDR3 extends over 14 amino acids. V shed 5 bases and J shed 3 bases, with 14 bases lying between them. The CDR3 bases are TGTGCCAGCAGCCCAGGGCCGGACTACTACGAGCAGTACTTC. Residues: CASSPGPDYYEQYF.

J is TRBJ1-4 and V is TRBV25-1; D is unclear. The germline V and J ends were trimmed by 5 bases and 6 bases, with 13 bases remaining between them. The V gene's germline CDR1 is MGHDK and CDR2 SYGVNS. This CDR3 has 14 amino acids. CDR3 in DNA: TGTGCCAGCAGTCCCCGACTCACGCATGAAAAACTGTTTTTT. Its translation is CASSPRLTHEKLFF.

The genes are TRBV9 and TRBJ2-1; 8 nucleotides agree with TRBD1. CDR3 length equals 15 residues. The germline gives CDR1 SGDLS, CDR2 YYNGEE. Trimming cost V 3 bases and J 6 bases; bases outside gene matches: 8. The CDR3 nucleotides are TGTGCCAGCAGCGCCGACAGGGGTTGGGGCAATGAGCAGTTCTTC. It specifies CASSADRGWGNEQFF.

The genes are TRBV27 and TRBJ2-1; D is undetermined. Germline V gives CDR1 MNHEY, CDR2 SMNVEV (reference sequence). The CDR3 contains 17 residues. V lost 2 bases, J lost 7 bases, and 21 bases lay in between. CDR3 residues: CASSLRFTTWAGNEQFF. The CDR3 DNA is TGTGCCAGCAGTTTACGCTTCACTACATGGGCTGGAAATGAGCAGTTCTTC.

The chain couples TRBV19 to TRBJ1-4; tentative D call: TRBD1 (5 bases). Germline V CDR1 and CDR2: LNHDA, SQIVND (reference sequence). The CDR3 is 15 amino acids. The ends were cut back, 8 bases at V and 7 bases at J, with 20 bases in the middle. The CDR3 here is CASGARTPSGEKLFF. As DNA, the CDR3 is TGTGCCAGTGGGGCCCGGACCCCCTCAGGTGAAAAACTGTTTTTT.

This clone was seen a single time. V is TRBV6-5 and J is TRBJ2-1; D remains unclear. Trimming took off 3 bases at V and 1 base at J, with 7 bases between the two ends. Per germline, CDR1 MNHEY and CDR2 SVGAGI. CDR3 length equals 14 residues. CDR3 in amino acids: CASSYAGSYNEQFF. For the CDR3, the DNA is TGTGCCAGCAGTTATGCCGGGTCCTACAATGAGCAGTTCTTC.

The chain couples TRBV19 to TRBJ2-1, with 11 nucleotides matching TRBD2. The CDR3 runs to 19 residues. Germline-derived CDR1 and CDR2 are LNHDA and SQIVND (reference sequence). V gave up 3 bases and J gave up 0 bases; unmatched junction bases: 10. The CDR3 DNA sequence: TGTGCCAGTAGTATTGGGCCTAGCGGGGGGTACGGCTCCTACAATGAGCAGTTCTTC. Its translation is CASSIGPSGGYGSYNEQFF.

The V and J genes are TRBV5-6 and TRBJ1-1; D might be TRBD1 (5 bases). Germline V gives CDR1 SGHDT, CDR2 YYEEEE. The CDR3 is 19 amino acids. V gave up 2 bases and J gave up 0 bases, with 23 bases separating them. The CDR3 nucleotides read TGTGCCAGCAGCTTCTACCAGAGACTCAAGGGGCGGGTGAACACTGAAGCTTTCTTT. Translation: CASSFYQRLKGRVNTEAFF.

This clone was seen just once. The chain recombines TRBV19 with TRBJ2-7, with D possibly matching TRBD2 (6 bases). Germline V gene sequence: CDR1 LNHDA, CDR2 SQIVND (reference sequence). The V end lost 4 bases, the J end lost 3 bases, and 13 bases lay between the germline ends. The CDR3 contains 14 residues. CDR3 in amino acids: CASSTRLGDYEQYF. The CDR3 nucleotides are TGTGCCAGTAGTACGCGACTAGGGGACTACGAGCAGTACTTC.

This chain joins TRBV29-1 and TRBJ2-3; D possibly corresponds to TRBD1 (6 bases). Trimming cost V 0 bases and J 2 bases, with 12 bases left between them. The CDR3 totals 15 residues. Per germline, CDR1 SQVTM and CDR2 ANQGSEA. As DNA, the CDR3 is TGCAGCGTTGAAGATACAGGGCGATACACAGATACGCAGTATTTT. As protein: CSVEDTGRYTDTQYF.

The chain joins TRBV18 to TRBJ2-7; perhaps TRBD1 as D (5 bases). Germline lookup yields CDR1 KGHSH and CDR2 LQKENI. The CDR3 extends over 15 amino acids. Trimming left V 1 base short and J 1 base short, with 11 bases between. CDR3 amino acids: CASSPLGEGSYEQYF. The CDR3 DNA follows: TGTGCCAGCTCACCACTAGGGGAAGGATCCTACGAGCAGTACTTC. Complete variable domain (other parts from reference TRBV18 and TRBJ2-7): NAGVMQNPRHLVRRRGQEARLRCSPMKGHSHVYWYRQLPEEGLKFMVYLQKENIIDESGMPKERFSAEFPKEGPSILRIQQVVRGDSAAYFCASSPLGEGSYEQYFGPGTRLTVT.

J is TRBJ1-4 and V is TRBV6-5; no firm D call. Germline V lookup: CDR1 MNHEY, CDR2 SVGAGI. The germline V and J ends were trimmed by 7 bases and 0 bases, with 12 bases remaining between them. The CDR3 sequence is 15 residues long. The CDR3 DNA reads TGTGCCAGCAAACAAAGAAGTCCAACTAATGAAAAACTGTTTTTT. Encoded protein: CASKQRSPTNEKLFF.

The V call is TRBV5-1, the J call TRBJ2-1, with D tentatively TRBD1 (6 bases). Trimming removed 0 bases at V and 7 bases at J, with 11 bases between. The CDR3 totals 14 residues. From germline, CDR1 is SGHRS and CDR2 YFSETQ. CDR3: CASSLAPQGNEQFF. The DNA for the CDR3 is TGCGCCAGCAGCTTGGCCCCACAGGGAAATGAGCAGTTCTTC.

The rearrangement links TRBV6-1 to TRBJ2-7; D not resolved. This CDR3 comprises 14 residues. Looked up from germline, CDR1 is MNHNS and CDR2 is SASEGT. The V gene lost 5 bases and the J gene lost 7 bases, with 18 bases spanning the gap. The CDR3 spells CASSTSWVDAEQYV. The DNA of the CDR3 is TGTGCCAGCAGTACCTCCTGGGTAGACGCAGAGCAGTACGTC.

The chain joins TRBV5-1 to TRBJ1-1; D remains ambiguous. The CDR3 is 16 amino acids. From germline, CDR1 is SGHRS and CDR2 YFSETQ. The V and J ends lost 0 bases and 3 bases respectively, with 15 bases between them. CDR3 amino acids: CASSLAKNWGDTEAFF. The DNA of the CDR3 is TGCGCCAGCAGCTTGGCCAAAAATTGGGGAGACACTGAAGCTTTCTTT.

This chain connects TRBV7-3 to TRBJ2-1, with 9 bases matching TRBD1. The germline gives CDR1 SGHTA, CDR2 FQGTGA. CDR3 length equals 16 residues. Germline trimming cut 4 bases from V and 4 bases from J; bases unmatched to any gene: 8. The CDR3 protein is CASSSTPGTGYNEQFF. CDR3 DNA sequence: TGTGCCAGCAGCTCCACCCCCGGGACAGGGTACAATGAGCAGTTCTTC. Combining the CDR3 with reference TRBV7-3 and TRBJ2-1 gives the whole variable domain GAGVSQTPSNKVTEKGKYVELRCDPISGHTALYWYRQSLGQGPEFLIYFQGTGAADDSGLPNDRFFAVRPEGSVSTLKIQRTERGDSAVYLCASSSTPGTGYNEQFFGPGTRLTVL.